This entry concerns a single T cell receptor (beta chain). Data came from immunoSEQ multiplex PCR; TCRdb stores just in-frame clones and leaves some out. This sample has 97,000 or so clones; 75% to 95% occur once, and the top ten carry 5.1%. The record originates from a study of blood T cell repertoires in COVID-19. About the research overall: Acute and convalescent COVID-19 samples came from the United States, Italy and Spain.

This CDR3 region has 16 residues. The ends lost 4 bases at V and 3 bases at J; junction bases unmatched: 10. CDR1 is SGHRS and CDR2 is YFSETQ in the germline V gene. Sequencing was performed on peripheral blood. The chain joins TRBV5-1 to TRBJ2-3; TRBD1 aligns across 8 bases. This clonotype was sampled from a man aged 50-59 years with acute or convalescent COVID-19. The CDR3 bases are TGCGCCAGCAGCACCATCTTAGGACAGGGAACAGATACGCAGTATTTT. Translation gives CASSTILGQGTDTQYF.